This record looks at one TCR beta chain sequence and its context. Antigen: not known. Germline-derived CDR1 and CDR2 are LNHDA and SQIVND (reference sequence). The CDR3 has 15 amino acids. Trimming cost V 5 bases and J 12 bases; bases outside gene matches: 12. Assay used: immunoSEQ multiplex PCR; TCRdb lists only in-frame clones, some missing. In the table there are about 35,000 clones, about 94% of which are singletons. These data come from a study of T cells in tuberculosis. Study findings and constraints: Active tuberculosis TCR-alpha repertoires lay closer to GMM-specific TCRs than IGRA-negative controls, suggesting clonal expansion. Smaller alpha distances in active tuberculosis partly reflected shorter CDR3-alpha lengths.

The chain joins TRBV19 to TRBJ1-4; 10 nucleotides match TRBD1. The clonotype was recovered from a donor aged 10-29 years with latent tuberculosis or without tuberculosis infection. Input material: PBMCs. DNA of the CDR3: TGTGCCAGTAGTGGACCCGGGACAGGGGAGATGGAACTGTTTTTT. This sequence encodes CASSGPGTGEMELFF.